The entry below gives a single T cell receptor beta chain sequence along with its context. The sample is drawn from a study of blood T cell repertoires in COVID-19. Study context: Samples came from the United States, Italy and Spain, spanning acute and convalescent COVID-19. Sample material is recorded as cDNA or gDNA derived from T cells, B-cell-depleted T cells, or PBMCs.

After removal of 2 bases from V and 2 bases from J, the junction contained 5 bases not matched to a gene. CDR3 length: 15 amino acids. Germline V gene lookup returns CDR1 KGHSH and CDR2 LQKENI. Methods used by the authors: Amplification of reference gene primers provided the estimated nucleated cell counts. Sequencing used immunoSEQ multiplex PCR; TCRdb keeps in-frame clones, though not all of them. The D gene and trimming were derived from the DNA, and the V and J assignments and clone size from that table. The sample shows approximately 300,000 clones, around 87% of them seen only once. The origin of this receptor is a man aged 50-59 years with active or convalescent COVID-19. The gene calls are TRBV18 and TRBJ2-7, with TRBD2 matching 8 bases. The sequenced material came from peripheral blood. Written as DNA, the CDR3 is TGTGCCAGCTCACCATCGAGCGGGAGTCCCTACGAGCAGTACTTC. Translating it yields CASSPSSGSPYEQYF. The variable domain in full, with the rest retrieved from reference TRBV18 and TRBJ2-7, is NAGVMQNPRHLVRRRGQEARLRCSPMKGHSHVYWYRQLPEEGLKFMVYLQKENIIDESGMPKERFSAEFPKEGPSILRIQQVVRGDSAAYFCASSPSSGSPYEQYFGPGTRLTVT.